This TCR beta chain was captured in a study of molecular identifiers for immune sequencing clone quantification. Overall study: In replicates, RNA taken from about 20,000 or 100,000 naive CD8 cells was divided five ways, and four portions underwent sequencing.

This clonotype was seen more than once but under ten times. Sorting isolated naive CD8 T cells as CD8+CD4-CCR7+CD45RA+ events. TCRdb re-analysed the PCR reads in MiXCR, keeping a single row per CDR3 protein. The sample consists of more than 300,000 distinct CDR3 sequences, over 20% of them appearing once. The source is a human donor in good health. Some libraries in this study had Jurkat cell RNA spiked in. Sequencing used naive CD8+ T cells from blood, with Jurkat cell RNA spiked in. Specified subset: FACS-sorted CD8+CD4-CCR7+CD45RA+ naive T cells.

CDR3 coding DNA: TGTGCCAGCCAGTTTCGAGGACTAGCGAAGGATGAGCAGTTCTTC. It is translated as CASQFRGLAKDEQFF. The gene calls are TRBV28 and TRBJ2-1, with 9 bases fitting TRBD2. This CDR3 is built from 15 residues. Germline V gene data show CDR1 as MDHEN and CDR2 as SYDVKM. The V and J ends lost 8 bases and 8 bases, in that order; junction bases with no gene match: 13. The full variable domain, completed using reference TRBV28 and TRBJ2-1, is DVKVTQSSRYLVKRTGEKVFLECVQDMDHENMFWYRQDPGLGLRLIYFSYDVKMKEKGDIPEGYSVSREKKERFSLILESASTNQTSMYLCASQFRGLAKDEQFFGPGTRLTVL.